This TCR beta chain was sequenced for a study of control samples from healthy donors and cancer patients. V lost 4 bases, J lost 2 bases, and 7 bases lay in between. CDR3 length equals 13 residues. In germline, CDR1 is SGHAT, CDR2 FQDESV (reference sequence). Using immunoSEQ multiplex PCR, the repertoire was profiled, and TCRdb retains in-frame clones only, with some absent. The top ten hold 0.65% to 0.85% of the sample, which has approximately 170,000 clones, about 94% seen once. The receptor was derived from a woman in her 30s in good health. This rearrangement joins TRBV11-1 to TRBJ2-3, with D uncertain. The sequenced sample consisted of blood. CDR3 sequence reads: CASSSGFTDTQYF. The CDR3 region has the DNA TGTGCCAGCAGCTCCGGATTCACAGATACGCAGTATTTT. The whole variable domain, filled in from reference TRBV11-1 and TRBJ2-3, reads EAEVAQSPRYKITEKSQAVAFWCDPISGHATLYWYRQILGQGPELLVQFQDESVVDDSQLPKDRFSAERLKGVDSTLKIQPAELGDSAMYLCASSSGFTDTQYFGPGTRLTVL.